This T cell receptor beta chain was recorded in a study of blood T cells in healthy people across ages. Study results and caveats: Across the age range, TCR beta diversity per million T cells fell in a roughly linear way.

Next came a second PCR, run for about 6 to 11 cycles, which used a sample-barcoded 5' primer along with a J-beta primer mix. TCRdb recomputed calls from the 5' RACE reads with MiXCR, one row per CDR3 protein. The sample consists of roughly 2 million distinct CDR3 sequences, 40% to 55% of them appearing once. About this clonotype itself: Its antigen is currently unknown.

V shed 5 bases, J shed 2 bases, and the junction held 10 bases outside the gene matches. Germline CDR1 and CDR2: MNHEY and SMNVEV (reference sequence). The CDR3 covers 16 residues. This chain uses TRBV27 with TRBJ2-5, with 8 bases fitting TRBD2. The source material was blood. This receptor was taken from a woman aged 40 to 50 in good health. The CDR3 nucleotides read TGTGCCAGCAGTGGGTTAGCGGGGAATCCTCAAGAGACCCAGTACTTC. Translated, it gives CASSGLAGNPQETQYF.